The T cell receptor beta chain under discussion was sequenced for a study of T cell responses to AZD1222 COVID-19 vaccine. The table came from immunoSEQ multiplex PCR; TCRdb's copy has only in-frame clones and leaves some out. This sample has 90,000 to 140,000 clones; roughly 80% occur once, and the top ten carry 5%. Germline assignment: CDR1 LGHDT and CDR2 YNNKEL (reference sequence). The CDR3 spans 15 residues. V lost 1 base and J lost 4, with 10 bases in between. The chain links TRBV3-1 (or the pseudogene TRBV3-2) to TRBJ2-2; D is uncertain. The sequencing used peripheral blood, collected on day 0 of AZD1222 vaccination. The TCR sequence derives from an adult in good health. The CDR3 bases are TGTGCCAGCAGCCAAGCGATATCCCCCACCGGGGAGCTGTTTTTT. It encodes CASSQAISPTGELFF.